These 23 T cell receptor beta chains came from one sample sequenced in a study of breast tumors, draining lymph nodes, adjacent tissues. From the multiplex PCR reads, TCRdb called clonotypes with MiXCR, one entry per CDR3 protein. Altogether some 130,000 distinct CDR3 sequences are present, about 20% being singletons, with the ten largest covering just over 2.5%. Samples came from axillary lymph nodes draining the breast cancer. The sample taken for sequencing was axillary lymph node tissue. The receptors here all came from a female donor with breast cancer. Some clones in this sample may be carry-over from other donors' samples.

The chain uses TRBV6-1 and TRBJ2-7; no clear D gene. Germline-derived CDR1 and CDR2 are MNHNS and SASEGT. This CDR3 has 15 amino acids. The V end was cut by 6 bases, the J end by 0 bases, with 15 bases between. CDR3 loop: CASSRRAVSSYEQYF. In DNA, the CDR3 is TGTGCCAGCAGCCGGCGTGCGGTGAGCTCCTACGAGCAGTACTTC.

Points on this clonotype: Possible read error: a much larger clone is one base away. The V call is TRBV11-2, the J call TRBJ2-3, with TRBD2 matching over 7 bases. Trimming removed 1 base from V and 4 bases from J; junction bases left unmatched: 2. This CDR3 is built from 14 residues. Germline V gives CDR1 SGHAT, CDR2 FQNNGV. CDR3 in amino acids: CASSLATSADTQYF. The CDR3 nucleotides read TGTGCCAGCAGCTTAGCTACTAGCGCAGATACGCAGTATTTT.

This clonotype was counted ten times or more. This chain uses TRBV6-6 with TRBJ1-2; D unclear. The CDR3 contains 12 residues. Trimming took off 2 bases at V and 3 bases at J, with 4 bases between the two ends. Germline V CDR1 and CDR2: MNHNY, SVGAGI (reference sequence). The CDR3, as DNA: TGTGCCAGCAGTTACGGGGACTATGGCTACACCTTC. It is translated as CASSYGDYGYTF.

This clonotype has at least ten counts. The chain is built from TRBV28 and TRBJ1-3; D uncertain. V lost 6 bases to trimming and J lost 0 bases, with 12 bases between them. Germline CDR1 is MDHEN and CDR2 is SYDVKM. The CDR3 is made up of 15 amino acids. CDR3 DNA sequence: TGTGCCAGCAGCCCCGGCGGACTCTCTGGAAACACCATATATTTT. This encodes CASSPGGLSGNTIYF.

This clonotype came up many times. The rearrangement uses TRBV20-1 and TRBJ1-6; the D gene is possibly TRBD1 (5 bases). Germline CDR1 DFQATT, CDR2 SNEGSKA (reference sequence). CDR3 length equals 15 residues. V gave up 2 bases and J gave up 0 bases, with 8 bases separating them. CDR3 in amino acids: CSARQGSSYNSPLHF. The CDR3 DNA reads as TGCAGTGCTAGACAGGGAAGCTCCTATAATTCACCCCTCCACTTT.

This clonotype was recorded many times. The rearrangement joins TRBV19 to TRBJ2-2; no reliable D call. The CDR3 spans 13 residues. In germline, CDR1 is LNHDA, CDR2 SQIVND (reference sequence). Trimming pared 0 bases from V and 7 bases from J, leaving 6 bases between. The CDR3 loop reads CASSIDLRGELFF. The CDR3 DNA reads TGTGCCAGTAGTATAGATCTACGCGGGGAGCTGTTTTTT.

This clonotype was seen at least ten times. The chain recombines TRBV20-1 with TRBJ2-3; tentative D call: TRBD2 (5 bases). The germline CDR1 and CDR2 sequences are DFQATT and SNEGSKA (reference sequence). V lost 1 base, J lost 0 bases, and 14 bases lay in between. The CDR3 covers 16 residues. The CDR3 reads CSARGSGRGSTDTQYF. For the CDR3, the DNA is TGCAGTGCTAGAGGCTCTGGGAGAGGGAGCACAGATACGCAGTATTTT.

The table lists this clonotype with many counts. This sequence joins TRBV2 and TRBJ1-6; 12 nucleotides align to TRBD1. V shed 6 bases and J 6 bases; nucleotides not matched to a gene: 3. The CDR3 sequence is 15 residues long. The V gene's germline CDR1 is SNHLY and CDR2 FYNNEI. The CDR3 region is CASRGTGGGNSPLHF. CDR3 DNA sequence: TGTGCCAGCAGGGGGACAGGGGGCGGTAATTCACCCCTCCACTTT.

Many counts were recorded for this clonotype. The gene calls are TRBV10-2 and TRBJ2-7; D remains unclear. In germline, CDR1 is WSHSY, CDR2 SAAADI. V was trimmed by 7 bases and J by 3 bases, leaving 10 bases between them. There are 12 residues in the CDR3. The CDR3: CASIDGRYEQYF. Here the CDR3 DNA reads TGCGCCAGCATCGACGGACGCTACGAGCAGTACTTC.

This clonotype was detected ten times or more. The V gene is TRBV5-1, the J gene TRBJ2-2; D is uncertain. CDR3 length equals 15 residues. The V end was cut by 1 base, the J end by 3 bases, with 10 bases between. From germline, CDR1 is SGHRS and CDR2 YFSETQ. CDR3 loop: CASSLTVGYTGELFF. CDR3 nucleotide sequence: TGCGCCAGCAGCTTGACAGTTGGCTACACCGGGGAGCTGTTTTTT. Based on the CDR3 plus reference TRBV5-1 and TRBJ2-2, the full variable domain is KAGVTQTPRYLIKTRGQQVTLSCSPISGHRSVSWYQQTPGQGLQFLFEYFSETQRNKGNFPGRFSGRQFSNSRSEMNVSTLELGDSALYLCASSLTVGYTGELFFGEGSRLTVL.

This clonotype was detected ten times or more. The V call is TRBV11-2, the J call TRBJ2-3; D is uncertain. Germline CDR1 is SGHAT and CDR2 is FQNNGV. The CDR3 extends over 13 amino acids. V was cut by 2 bases and J by 2 bases, with 5 bases left in between. The CDR3 sequence is CASSLFITDTQYF. CDR3 in DNA: TGTGCCAGCAGCTTATTCATCACAGATACGCAGTATTTT.

This clonotype has at least ten counts. The chain links TRBV7-8 to TRBJ2-3; D unclear. Germline V gene lookup returns CDR1 SGHVS and CDR2 FQNEAQ. The CDR3 runs to 12 residues. Trimming took off 5 bases at V and 9 bases at J, with 12 bases between the two ends. The CDR3 DNA reads TGTGCCAGCAGCCCCCCAGGTAGAACGCAGTATTTT. Its translation is CASSPPGRTQYF.

The table lists this clonotype with many counts. J is TRBJ1-6 and V is TRBV4-2; D unresolved. Trimming left V 2 bases short and J 7 bases short, with 18 bases between. The germline V gene encodes CDR1 LGHNA and CDR2 YNFKEQ. The CDR3 contains 17 residues. CDR3 region: CASSQSGSFRINSPLHF. As DNA, the CDR3 is TGTGCCAGCAGCCAATCGGGTAGTTTTCGGATCAATTCACCCCTCCACTTT.

There are many counts of this clonotype. V is TRBV12-3 or TRBV12-4 and J is TRBJ2-1; TRBD2 matches 11 bases. This CDR3 spans 14 amino acids. J was trimmed by 11 bases and V by 5 bases; bases with no gene match: 8. DNA for the CDR3: TGTGCCAGCAGTCCAGCGGGGACTAGCGGCCAGCAGTTCTTC. Translation gives CASSPAGTSGQQFF.

As concerns this clonotype: A read error is possible here, since a much larger clone lies one base away. The missing conserved phenylalanine or tryptophan at the end of this CDR3 makes a read error likely. This rearrangement joins TRBV7-2 to TRBJ1-2; TRBD1 aligns across 7 bases. Unmatched junction bases numbered 6, after V lost 3 bases and J lost 2 bases. Germline CDR1 SGHTA, CDR2 FQGNSA. The CDR3 consists of 15 residues. The CDR3 region is CASSLGTAYNYGYTL. The CDR3 DNA follows: TGTGCCAGCAGCTTGGGGACAGCCTACAACTATGGCTACACCCTC.

This clonotype was seen many times. The genes are TRBV30 and TRBJ2-3; 11 bases align to TRBD2. The trim removed 7 bases at V and 3 bases at J, leaving 6 bases unmatched. This CDR3 is 14 amino acids long. The germline gives CDR1 GTSNPN, CDR2 SVGIG (reference sequence). The CDR3 sequence is CALLAGVVTDTQYF. CDR3 in DNA: TGTGCCTTACTAGCGGGAGTAGTTACAGATACGCAGTATTTT.

In this sample, this clonotype turned up many times. V is TRBV20-1 and J is TRBJ1-3; D is undetermined. The CDR3 covers 15 residues. In germline, CDR1 is DFQATT, CDR2 SNEGSKA (reference sequence). V shed 3 bases and J shed 2 bases, with 14 bases lying between them. CDR3 bases: TGCAGTGCTAGTCCCGGGTCGGCCCCTGGAAACACCATATATTTT. Encoded protein: CSASPGSAPGNTIYF.

With regard to this clonotype: Given a much more abundant clone one base away, this may be a read error. The rearrangement links TRBV12-3 or TRBV12-4 to TRBJ2-1; 11 bases are a match to TRBD1. CDR3 length: 18 amino acids. The CDR3 sequence is CASSQLGSGTGGISELFF. CDR3 nucleotide sequence: TGTGCCAGCAGCCAGCTGGGCTCCGGGACAGGGGGTATTAGTGAGCTGTTCTTC.

This clonotype appeared many times. The CDR3 reads CASIPGQAYNEQFF. CDR3 DNA sequence: TGTGCCAGCATCCCGGGACAGGCATACAATGAGCAGTTCTTC. This sequence joins TRBV2 and TRBJ2-1; 8 nucleotides align to TRBD1. Unmatched junction bases numbered 6, after V lost 7 bases and J lost 4 bases. The germline V gene encodes CDR1 SNHLY and CDR2 FYNNEI. The CDR3 totals 14 residues.

This clonotype has ten or more counts. The chain employs TRBV29-1 and TRBJ2-1; D is unclear. The CDR3 loop spans 15 amino acids. Trimming removed 2 bases at V and 0 bases at J, with 11 bases between. Germline CDR1 reads SQVTM; CDR2 reads ANQGSEA. The CDR3 DNA follows: TGCAGCGTTGAATTAGTTCTTTCCTCCTACAATGAGCAGTTCTTC. Amino acids: CSVELVLSSYNEQFF.

Of note for this clonotype: A clone one base away is much larger, so this may be a read error. The chain uses TRBV5-8 and TRBJ2-3; D unresolved. CDR1 and CDR2 (germline): SGHTS, YDEGEE. V dropped 3 bases and J dropped 2 bases, with 16 bases sitting between them. This CDR3 has 16 residues. In DNA form, the CDR3 reads TGTGCCAGCAGCTCAGCCCGGGCCGCCTTCACAGATACGCAGTATTTT. Protein: CASSSARAAFTDTQYF.

This clonotype qualifies as medium-sized. The chain uses TRBV12-3 or TRBV12-4 and TRBJ2-3, with D unresolved. Trimming left V 6 bases short and J 0 bases short, with 4 bases between. The CDR3 is made up of 12 amino acids. CDR3 coding DNA: TGTGCCAGCAGCCCTAGCACAGATACGCAGTATTTT. The encoded protein is CASSPSTDTQYF.

This clonotype has at least ten counts. This sequence joins TRBV4-1 and TRBJ2-1; D not certain. Germline CDR1 and CDR2: MGHRA and YSYEKL. The CDR3 has 15 amino acids. V gave up 0 bases and J gave up 4 bases, with 10 bases separating them. The CDR3 sequence is CASSQDIAEYNEQFF. The CDR3 coding sequence is TGCGCCAGCAGCCAAGATATTGCGGAATACAATGAGCAGTTCTTC.